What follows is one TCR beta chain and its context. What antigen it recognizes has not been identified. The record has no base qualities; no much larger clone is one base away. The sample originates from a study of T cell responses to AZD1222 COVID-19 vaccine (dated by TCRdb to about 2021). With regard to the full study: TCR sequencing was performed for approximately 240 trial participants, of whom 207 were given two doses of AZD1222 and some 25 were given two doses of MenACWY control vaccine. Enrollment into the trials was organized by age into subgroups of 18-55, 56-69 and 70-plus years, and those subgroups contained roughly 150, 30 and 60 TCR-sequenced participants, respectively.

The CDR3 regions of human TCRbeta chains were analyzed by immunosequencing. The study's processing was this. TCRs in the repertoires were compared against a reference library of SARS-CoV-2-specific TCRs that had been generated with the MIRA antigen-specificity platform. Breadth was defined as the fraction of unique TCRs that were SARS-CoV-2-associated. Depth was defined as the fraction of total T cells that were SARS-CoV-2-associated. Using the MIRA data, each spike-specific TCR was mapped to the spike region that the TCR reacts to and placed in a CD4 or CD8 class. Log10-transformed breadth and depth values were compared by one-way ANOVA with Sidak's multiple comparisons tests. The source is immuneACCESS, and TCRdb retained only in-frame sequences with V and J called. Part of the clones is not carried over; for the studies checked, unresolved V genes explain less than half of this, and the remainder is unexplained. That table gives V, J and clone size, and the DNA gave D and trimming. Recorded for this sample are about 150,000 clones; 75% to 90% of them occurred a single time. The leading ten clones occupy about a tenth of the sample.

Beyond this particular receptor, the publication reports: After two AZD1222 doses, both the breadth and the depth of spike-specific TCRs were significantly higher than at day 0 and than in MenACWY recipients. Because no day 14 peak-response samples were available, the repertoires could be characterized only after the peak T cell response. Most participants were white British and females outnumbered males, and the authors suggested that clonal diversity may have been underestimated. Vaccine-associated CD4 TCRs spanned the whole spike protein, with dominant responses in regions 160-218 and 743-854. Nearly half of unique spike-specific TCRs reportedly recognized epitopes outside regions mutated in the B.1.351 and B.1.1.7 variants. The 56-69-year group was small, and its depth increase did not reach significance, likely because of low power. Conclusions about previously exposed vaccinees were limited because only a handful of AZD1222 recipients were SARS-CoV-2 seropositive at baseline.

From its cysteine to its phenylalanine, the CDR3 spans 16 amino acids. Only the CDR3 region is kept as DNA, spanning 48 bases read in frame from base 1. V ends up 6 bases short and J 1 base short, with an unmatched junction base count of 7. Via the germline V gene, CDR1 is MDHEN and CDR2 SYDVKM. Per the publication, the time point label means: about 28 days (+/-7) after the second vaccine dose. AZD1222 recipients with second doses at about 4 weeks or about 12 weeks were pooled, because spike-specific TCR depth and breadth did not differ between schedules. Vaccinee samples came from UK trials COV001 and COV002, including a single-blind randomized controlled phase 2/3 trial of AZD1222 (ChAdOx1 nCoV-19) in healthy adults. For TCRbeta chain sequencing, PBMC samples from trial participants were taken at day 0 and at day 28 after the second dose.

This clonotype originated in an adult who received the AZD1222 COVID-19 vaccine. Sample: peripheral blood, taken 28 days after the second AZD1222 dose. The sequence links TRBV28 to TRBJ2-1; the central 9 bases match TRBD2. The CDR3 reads CASSPPLAGSYNEQFF. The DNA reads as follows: TGTGCCAGCAGCCCCCCTCTAGCGGGATCCTACAATGAGCAGTTCTTC.